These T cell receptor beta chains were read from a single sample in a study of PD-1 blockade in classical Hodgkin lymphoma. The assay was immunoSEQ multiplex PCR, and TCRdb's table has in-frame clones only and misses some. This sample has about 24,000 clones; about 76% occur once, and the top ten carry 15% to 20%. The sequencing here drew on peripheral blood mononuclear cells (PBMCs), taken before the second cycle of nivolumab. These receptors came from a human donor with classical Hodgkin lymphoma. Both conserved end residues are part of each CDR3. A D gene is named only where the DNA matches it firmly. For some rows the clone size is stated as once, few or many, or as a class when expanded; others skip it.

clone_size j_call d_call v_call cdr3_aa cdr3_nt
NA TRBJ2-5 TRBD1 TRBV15 CATSNGQGASETQYF TGTGCCACCAGCAATGGACAGGGGGCGAGTGAGACCCAGTACTTC
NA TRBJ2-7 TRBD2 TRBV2 CASGPGTNYEQYF TGTGCCAGCGGCCCTGGGACTAACTACGAGCAGTACTTC
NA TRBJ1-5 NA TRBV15 CATSREFPGSLSNQPQHF TGTGCCACCAGCAGAGAGTTTCCAGGTTCCTTGAGCAATCAGCCCCAGCATTTT
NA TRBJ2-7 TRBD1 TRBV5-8 CASSKPGQDSYEQYF TGTGCCAGCAGCAAGCCGGGACAGGACTCCTACGAGCAGTACTTC
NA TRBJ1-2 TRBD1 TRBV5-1 CASSGTGSDWITF TGCGCCAGCAGCGGGACAGGGTCGGACTGGATCACCTTC
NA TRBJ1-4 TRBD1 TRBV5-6 CASSWTGGAQTNEKLFF TGTGCCAGCAGCTGGACAGGGGGAGCACAAACTAATGAAAAACTGTTTTTT
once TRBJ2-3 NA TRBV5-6 CASNSGTVSTDTQYF TGTGCCAGCAATTCGGGTACGGTAAGCACAGATACGCAGTATTTT
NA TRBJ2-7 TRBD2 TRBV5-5 CASSLDPGLAITYEQYF TGTGCCAGCAGCTTGGACCCGGGACTAGCTATAACCTACGAGCAGTACTTC
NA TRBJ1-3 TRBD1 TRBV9 CASSAPQGTGNTIYF TGTGCCAGCAGCGCCCCACAGGGGACTGGAAACACCATATATTTT
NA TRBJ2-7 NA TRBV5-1 CASSPPDSLGFYEQYF TGCGCCAGCAGCCCCCCCGACAGCCTAGGTTTCTACGAGCAGTACTTC
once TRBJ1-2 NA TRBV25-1 CASSESGAEGGYTF TGTGCCAGCAGTGAGTCTGGGGCCGAGGGTGGCTACACCTTC
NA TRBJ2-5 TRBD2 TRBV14 CASSHGEGTETQYF TGTGCCAGCAGCCACGGGGAGGGCACGGAGACCCAGTACTTC
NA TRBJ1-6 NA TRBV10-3 CAISESPLGRARRNSPLHF TGTGCCATCAGTGAGTCTCCGTTAGGCAGGGCCCGTCGGAATTCACCCCTCCACTTT
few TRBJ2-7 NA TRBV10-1 CASSEADPPGEQYF TGCGCCAGCAGTGAGGCAGACCCCCCCGGCGAGCAGTACTTC
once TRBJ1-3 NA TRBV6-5 CASSQGTSGNTIYF TGTGCCAGCAGTCAGGGAACCTCTGGAAACACCATATATTTT
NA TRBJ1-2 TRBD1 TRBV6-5 CASSQFRTGVGYTF TGTGCCAGCAGTCAGTTCCGGACAGGGGTAGGCTACACCTTC
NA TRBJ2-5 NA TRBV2 CASSELTEQETQYF TGTGCCAGCAGTGAACTGACAGAACAAGAGACCCAGTACTTC
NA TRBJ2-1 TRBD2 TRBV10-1 CASSESMGLAFPAYNEQFF TGCGCCAGCAGTGAGTCGATGGGACTAGCTTTCCCGGCGTACAATGAGCAGTTCTTC
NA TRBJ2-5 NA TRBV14 CASSLLQGEETQYF TGTGCCAGCAGCCTGTTACAGGGTGAAGAGACCCAGTACTTC
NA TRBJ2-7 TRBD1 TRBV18 CASSRQGGYEQYF TGTGCCAGCTCGCGACAGGGGGGCTACGAGCAGTACTTC
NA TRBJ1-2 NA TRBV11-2 CASSLASYGANYGYTF TGTGCCAGCAGCTTAGCGTCATACGGGGCTAACTATGGCTACACCTTC
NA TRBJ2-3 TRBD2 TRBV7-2 CASSKGLAGGADTQYF TGTGCCAGCAGCAAGGGACTAGCGGGGGGCGCAGATACGCAGTATTTT
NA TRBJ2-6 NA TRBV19 CASKDGSGANVLTF TGTGCCAGTAAAGACGGGTCTGGGGCCAACGTCCTGACTTTC
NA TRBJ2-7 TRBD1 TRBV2 CASSEQGDEQYF TGTGCCAGCAGTGAGCAGGGGGACGAGCAGTACTTC
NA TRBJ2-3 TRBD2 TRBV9 CASSEGLTKTDTQYF TGTGCCAGCAGCGAGGGACTAACTAAAACAGATACGCAGTATTTT
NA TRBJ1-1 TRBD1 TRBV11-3 CASRGTGEAEAFF TGTGCCAGCAGGGGGACAGGGGAGGCTGAAGCTTTCTTT
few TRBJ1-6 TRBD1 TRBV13 CASSIRNGDRAFVNSPLHF TGTGCCAGCAGCATTCGCAATGGGGACAGGGCTTTCGTTAATTCACCCCTCCACTTT
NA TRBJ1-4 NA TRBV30 CAWSVGSRGEKLFF TGTGCCTGGAGTGTAGGGTCTCGGGGTGAAAAACTGTTTTTT
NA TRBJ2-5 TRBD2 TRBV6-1 CASSVLASGIETQYF TGTGCCAGCAGTGTTTTGGCTAGCGGGATAGAGACCCAGTACTTC
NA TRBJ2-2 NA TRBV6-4 CASSDEGEFAGELFF TGTGCCAGCAGTGACGAGGGGGAGTTCGCCGGGGAGCTGTTTTTT
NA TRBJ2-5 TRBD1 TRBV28 CASMPGGRKETQYF TGTGCCAGCATGCCAGGGGGCAGGAAAGAGACCCAGTACTTC
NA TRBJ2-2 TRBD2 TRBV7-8 CASSIIGRRTSGSTGELFF TGTGCCAGCAGCATTATCGGACGGAGGACTAGCGGATCGACCGGGGAGCTGTTTTTT
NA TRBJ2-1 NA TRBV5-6 CASTTPGGPYNEQFF TGTGCCAGCACTACTCCCGGGGGACCCTACAATGAGCAGTTCTTC
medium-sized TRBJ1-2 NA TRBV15 CATSRARGGDNGYTF TGTGCCACCAGCAGAGCCAGGGGAGGGGATAATGGCTACACCTTC
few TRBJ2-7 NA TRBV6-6 CASSYSGGQETF TGTGCCAGCAGTTACTCGGGGGGGCAAGAGACCTTC
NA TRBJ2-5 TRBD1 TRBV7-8 CASSSKIGTGRETQYF TGTGCCAGCAGCTCGAAGATAGGGACAGGGCGGGAGACCCAGTACTTC
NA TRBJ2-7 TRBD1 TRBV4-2 CASSKGTGTSYEQYF TGTGCCAGCAGCAAGGGGACAGGAACCTCCTACGAGCAGTACTTC
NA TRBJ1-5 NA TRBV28 CASSLYETPRENF TGTGCCAGCAGTTTATACGAGACCCCGAGGGAAAATTTT
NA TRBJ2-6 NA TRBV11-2 CASTPRLSGANVLTF TGTGCCAGCACCCCAAGGCTCTCTGGGGCCAACGTCCTGACTTTC
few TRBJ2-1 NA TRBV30 CAWSLQGVRSSYNEQFF TGTGCCTGGAGTCTACAGGGAGTGCGGAGCTCCTACAATGAGCAGTTCTTC
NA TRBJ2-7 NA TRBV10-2 CASSDVVYEQYF TGCGCCAGCAGTGACGTGGTCTACGAGCAGTACTTC
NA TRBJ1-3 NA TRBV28 CASSFRRNTIYF TGTGCCAGCAGTTTCAGAAGAAACACCATATATTTT
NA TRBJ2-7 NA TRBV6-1 CASRPEAGFPGEQYF TGTGCCAGCAGACCTGAGGCGGGTTTCCCTGGGGAGCAGTACTTC
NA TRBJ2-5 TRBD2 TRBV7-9 CASSPGRASGPRVAETQYF TGTGCCAGCAGTCCTGGTCGGGCTAGCGGGCCCCGGGTTGCGGAGACCCAGTACTTC
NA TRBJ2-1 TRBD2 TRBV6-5 CASSYNSGGASEQFF TGTGCCAGCAGCTACAACAGCGGGGGGGCAAGTGAGCAGTTCTTC
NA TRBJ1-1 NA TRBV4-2 CASSQVTGRSVTEAFF TGTGCCAGCAGCCAAGTGACGGGGCGTAGCGTCACTGAAGCTTTCTTT
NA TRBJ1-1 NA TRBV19 CASSGYIAPEAFF TGTGCCAGTAGTGGATACATTGCACCTGAAGCTTTCTTT
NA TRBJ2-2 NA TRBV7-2 CASSPKPSTGELFF TGTGCCAGCAGCCCCAAGCCTAGCACCGGGGAGCTGTTTTTT
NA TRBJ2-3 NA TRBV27 CASRSTGLPRSTTQYF TGTGCCAGCAGGAGCACAGGGTTGCCTCGGAGTACTACGCAGTATTTT
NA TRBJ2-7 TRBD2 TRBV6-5 CASSTTSARSYEQYF TGTGCCAGCAGTACTACTAGCGCCCGCTCCTACGAGCAGTACTTC
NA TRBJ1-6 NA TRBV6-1 CASSEGAGWSPLHF TGTGCCAGCAGTGAAGGGGCGGGTTGGTCACCCCTCCACTTT
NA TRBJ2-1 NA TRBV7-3 CASSLRRDNEQFF TGTGCCAGCAGCTTACGGAGAGACAATGAGCAGTTCTTC